This TCR beta chain emerged from a study of PD-1 blockade in classical Hodgkin lymphoma. At the level of the study: Nivolumab was given intravenously to patients at 3 mg/kg every 2 weeks.

The method was immunoSEQ multiplex PCR; TCRdb's version includes in-frame clones alone and lacks a portion of them. The sample carries roughly 150,000 clones, approximately 80% recorded once. In its sample, this clone was seen a few times. Every one of the patients relapsed after autologous stem cell transplantation (brentuximab vedotin exposure was variable). The CDR3 length is 11 residues. Trimming left V 1 base short and J 12 bases short, with 7 bases between. Per the germline V gene, CDR1 is MNHNS and CDR2 is SASEGT. This clonotype was sampled from a human donor with classical Hodgkin lymphoma. The sequenced sample was peripheral blood mononuclear cells (PBMCs), obtained before the second cycle of nivolumab. The chain is built from TRBV6-1 and TRBJ2-1, with D unclear. The CDR3 loop reads CASSEVELQFF. CDR3 coding DNA: TGTGCCAGCAGTGAAGTTGAATTGCAGTTCTTC.